This T cell receptor beta chain derives from a study of Ad26.COV2.S vaccination and SARS-CoV-2 variants. This CDR3 spans 15 amino acids. J lost 8 bases, V lost 1 base, and 8 bases had no gene match. Germline-derived CDR1 and CDR2 are SGHNT and YYREEE (reference sequence). Treatment specified: around 19 received Ad26.COV2.S at low or high dose, single or two shots; 5 received placebo; per-sample allocation not given. Specimen acquisition occurred on day 63 following the initial vaccine or placebo injection. An adult of 18-55 years in Boston served as donor. An Ad26 vector expressing Wuhan-strain SARS-CoV-2 spike constituted the vaccine. Study results and caveats: Assessments of TCR breadth and depth may have underestimated the total T cell responses. Researchers reported similar non-spike TCR breadth in vaccine and placebo recipients.

This clone has just one count. The antigen is not known. Data came from immunoSEQ multiplex PCR; TCRdb stores just in-frame clones and leaves some out. The sample has hundreds of thousands of clones, 75% to 90% seen once. Sequencing was performed on peripheral blood, taken in a trial of Ad26.COV2.S vaccine versus placebo. The source of this sequence is a person aged 18-65 years who received the Ad26.COV2.S COVID-19 vaccine or a placebo. The rearrangement links TRBV5-4 to TRBJ2-3, with TRBD2 matching over 9 bases. Written as DNA, the CDR3 is TGTGCCAGCAGCTTGACGGAGCGGGGGGTACTTACGCAGTATTTT. It encodes CASSLTERGVLTQYF.